The sequence of this T cell receptor (beta chain) was determined in a study of neoadjuvant anti-PD-1 for oral cavity cancer. Study as a whole: Patients without progression received a fourth nivolumab dose around day 43, then surgical resection on days 50-56. General study findings and limits: Treg/Th17 ratio rose with pretreatment blood and fell with post-treatment tumor TCRbeta clonality.

A few counts support this clone. As yet, its antigen is unknown. Assay: immunoSEQ multiplex PCR; the TCRdb copy retains only in-frame clones and omits some. The table lists more than 30,000 clones, 35% to 45% of them singletons. V lost 8 bases to trimming and J lost 1 base, with 12 bases between them. The CDR3 is made up of 13 amino acids. Per germline, CDR1 SGHDT and CDR2 YYEEEE. As to time point: after neoadjuvant nivolumab, at surgical resection. Stage II-IVA oral cavity squamous cell carcinoma was new and untreated by systemic or radiation therapy. Cohort: HPV-negative, locally advanced oral cavity squamous cell carcinoma patients.

The chain recombines TRBV5-6 with TRBJ1-1, with D uncertain. This TCR derives from a person aged 35-80 years with oral cavity squamous cell carcinoma. Specimen: tumor tissue, collected after nivolumab (anti-PD-1) treatment. The CDR3 here is CASTNSRNTEAFF. The CDR3 DNA follows: TGTGCCAGTACCAATTCGCGGAACACTGAAGCTTTCTTT.